This is a list of T cell receptor beta chains from one sample in a study of tumor and adjacent non-tumor tissue in lung cancer. From the multiplex PCR reads, TCRdb called clonotypes with MiXCR, one entry per CDR3 protein. The table includes tens of thousands of distinct CDR3 sequences, around two thirds detected once. Sequencing was carried out using distant non-tumor lung tissue. These receptors were taken from a woman between 50 and 59 years old with non-small cell lung cancer. The CDR3 runs from the conserved cysteine through the conserved F or W. The D gene is left open where the match is weak. Clone size appears in some rows only: once, few, many, or a class for an expanded clone.

D gene: NA; CDR3 length: 14; J gene: TRBJ1-5; V gene: TRBV29-1; clone size: NA; CDR3 protein: CSVLTGIIDHPQHF; CDR3 DNA: TGCAGCGTTCTAACAGGGATTATCGATCACCCCCAGCATTTT
D gene: NA; CDR3 length: 13; J gene: TRBJ2-7; V gene: TRBV11-2; clone size: NA; CDR3 protein: CTSNLNNIYEQYF; CDR3 DNA: TGTACCAGCAACTTAAATAACATATACGAGCAGTACTTC
D gene: NA; CDR3 length: 12; J gene: TRBJ1-2; V gene: TRBV28; clone size: NA; CDR3 protein: CASTWTLGGYTF; CDR3 DNA: TGTGCTTCAACCTGGACCCTAGGGGGCTACACCTTC
D gene: NA; CDR3 length: 11; J gene: TRBJ1-2; V gene: TRBV29-1; clone size: NA; CDR3 protein: CSVGLDCGYTF; CDR3 DNA: TGCAGCGTTGGACTTGACTGTGGTTACACCTTC
D gene: TRBD2; CDR3 length: 19; J gene: TRBJ2-1; V gene: TRBV28; clone size: few; CDR3 protein: CASSVPLAGGGSGGNEQFF; CDR3 DNA: TGTGCCAGCAGTGTCCCACTAGCGGGAGGGGGTTCGGGTGGGAATGAGCAGTTCTTC
D gene: TRBD2; CDR3 length: 13; J gene: TRBJ2-5; V gene: TRBV28; clone size: once; CDR3 protein: CASTAGEQETQYF; CDR3 DNA: TGTGCCAGCACCGCGGGAGAGCAAGAGACCCAGTACTTC
D gene: TRBD2; CDR3 length: 15; J gene: TRBJ2-3; V gene: TRBV20-1; clone size: medium-sized; CDR3 protein: CSARGTSGSTDTQYF; CDR3 DNA: TGCAGTGCTCGAGGGACTAGCGGGAGTACAGATACGCAGTATTTT
D gene: NA; CDR3 length: 13; J gene: TRBJ2-5; V gene: TRBV5-1; clone size: NA; CDR3 protein: CASGLQDQETQYF; CDR3 DNA: TGCGCCAGCGGCTTGCAAGATCAAGAGACCCAGTACTTC
D gene: NA; CDR3 length: 13; J gene: TRBJ2-7; V gene: TRBV10-3; clone size: NA; CDR3 protein: CVIGTSFSYEQYF; CDR3 DNA: TGTGTCATCGGGACCTCCTTCTCCTACGAGCAGTACTTC
D gene: TRBD2; CDR3 length: 18; J gene: TRBJ2-3; V gene: TRBV20-1; clone size: many; CDR3 protein: CSARRLAGVVVSTDTQYF; CDR3 DNA: TGCAGTGCTAGAAGACTAGCGGGAGTCGTGGTGAGCACAGATACGCAGTATTTT
D gene: NA; CDR3 length: 11; J gene: TRBJ2-3; V gene: TRBV14; clone size: many; CDR3 protein: CASSQHDTQYF; CDR3 DNA: TGTGCCAGCAGCCAGCACGATACGCAGTATTTT
D gene: NA; CDR3 length: 15; J gene: TRBJ1-1; V gene: TRBV7-2; clone size: few; CDR3 protein: CASSSEGVPNTEAFF; CDR3 DNA: TGTGCCAGCAGCTCCGAGGGTGTCCCGAACACTGAAGCTTTCTTT
D gene: NA; CDR3 length: 14; J gene: TRBJ1-5; V gene: TRBV4-2; clone size: many; CDR3 protein: CASSPRVGNQPQHF; CDR3 DNA: TGTGCCAGCAGCCCCAGGGTTGGCAATCAGCCCCAGCATTTT